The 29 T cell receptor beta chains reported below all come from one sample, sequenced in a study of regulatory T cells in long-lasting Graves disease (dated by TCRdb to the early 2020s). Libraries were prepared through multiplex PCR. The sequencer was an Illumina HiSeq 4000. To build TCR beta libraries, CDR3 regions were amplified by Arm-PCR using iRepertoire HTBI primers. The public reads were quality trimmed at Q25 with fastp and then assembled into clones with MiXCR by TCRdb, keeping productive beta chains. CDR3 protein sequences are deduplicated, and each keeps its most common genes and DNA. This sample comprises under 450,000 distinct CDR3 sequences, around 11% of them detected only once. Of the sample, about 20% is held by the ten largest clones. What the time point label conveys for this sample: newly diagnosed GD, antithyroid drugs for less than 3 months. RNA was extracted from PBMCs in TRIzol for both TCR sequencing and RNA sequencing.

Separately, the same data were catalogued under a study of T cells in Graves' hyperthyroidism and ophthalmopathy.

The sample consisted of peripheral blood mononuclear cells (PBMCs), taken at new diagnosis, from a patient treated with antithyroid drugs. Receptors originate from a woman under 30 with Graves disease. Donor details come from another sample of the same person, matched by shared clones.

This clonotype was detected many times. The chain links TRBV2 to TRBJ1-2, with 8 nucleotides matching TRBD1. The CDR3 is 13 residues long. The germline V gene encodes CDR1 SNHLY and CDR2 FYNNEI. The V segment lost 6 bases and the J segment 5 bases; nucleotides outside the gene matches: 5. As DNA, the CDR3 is TGTGCCAGCAGGAGACAGGGGTGGTATGGCTACACCTTC. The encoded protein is CASRRQGWYGYTF.

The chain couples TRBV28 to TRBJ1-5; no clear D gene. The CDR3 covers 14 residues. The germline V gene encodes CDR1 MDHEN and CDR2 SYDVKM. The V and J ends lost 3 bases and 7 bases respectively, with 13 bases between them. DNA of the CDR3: TGTGCCAGCAGTTTCGTGGAGGGTGCCCAGCCCCAGCATTTT. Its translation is CASSFVEGAQPQHF. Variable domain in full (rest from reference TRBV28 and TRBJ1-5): DVKVTQSSRYLVKRTGEKVFLECVQDMDHENMFWYRQDPGLGLRLIYFSYDVKMKEKGDIPEGYSVSREKKERFSLILESASTNQTSMYLCASSFVEGAQPQHFGDGTRLSIL.

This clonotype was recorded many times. CDR3 nucleotides: TGTGCCAGCAGTTATGGGACTAGCGGTTACGAGCAGTACGTC. Amino acid sequence: CASSYGTSGYEQYV. The chain recombines TRBV6-5 with TRBJ2-7; 11 bases match TRBD2. Germline loops: CDR1 MNHEY, CDR2 SVGAGI. J was trimmed by 4 bases and V by 3 bases; bases with no gene match: 2. The CDR3 totals 14 residues.

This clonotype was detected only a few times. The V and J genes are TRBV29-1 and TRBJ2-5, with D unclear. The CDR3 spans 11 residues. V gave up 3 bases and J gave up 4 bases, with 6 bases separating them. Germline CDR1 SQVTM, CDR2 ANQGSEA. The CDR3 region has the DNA TGCAGCGTTGACCCTCTAGAGACCCAGTACTTC. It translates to CSVDPLETQYF.

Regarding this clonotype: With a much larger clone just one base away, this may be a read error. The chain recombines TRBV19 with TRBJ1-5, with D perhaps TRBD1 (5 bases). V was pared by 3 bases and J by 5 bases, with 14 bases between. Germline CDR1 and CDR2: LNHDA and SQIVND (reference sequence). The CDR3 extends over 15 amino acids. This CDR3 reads CASSMGVGRHQPQHF. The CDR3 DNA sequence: TGTGCCAGTAGTATGGGGGTAGGGAGACATCAGCCCCAGCATTTT.

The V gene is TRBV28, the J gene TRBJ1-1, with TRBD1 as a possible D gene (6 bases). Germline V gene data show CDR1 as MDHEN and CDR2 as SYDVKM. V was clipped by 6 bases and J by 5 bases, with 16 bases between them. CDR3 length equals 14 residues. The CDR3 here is CASSLRQVLTEAFF. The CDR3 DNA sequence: TGTGCCAGCAGCCTTAGACAGGTCTTAACTGAAGCTTTCTTT.

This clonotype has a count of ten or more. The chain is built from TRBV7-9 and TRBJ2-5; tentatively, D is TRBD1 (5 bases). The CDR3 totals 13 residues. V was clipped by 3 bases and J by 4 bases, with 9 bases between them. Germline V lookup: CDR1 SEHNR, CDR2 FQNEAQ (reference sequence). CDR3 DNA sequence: TGTGCCAGCAGCTTGACAGAAACAGAGACCCAGTACTTC. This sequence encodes CASSLTETETQYF.

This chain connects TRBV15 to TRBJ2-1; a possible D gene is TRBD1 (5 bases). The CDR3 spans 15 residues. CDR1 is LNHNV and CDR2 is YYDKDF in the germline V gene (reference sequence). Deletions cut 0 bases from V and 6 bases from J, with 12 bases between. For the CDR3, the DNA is TGTGCCACCAGCAGAGATAAGGCCCAGGGCAATGAGCAGTTCTTC. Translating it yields CATSRDKAQGNEQFF.

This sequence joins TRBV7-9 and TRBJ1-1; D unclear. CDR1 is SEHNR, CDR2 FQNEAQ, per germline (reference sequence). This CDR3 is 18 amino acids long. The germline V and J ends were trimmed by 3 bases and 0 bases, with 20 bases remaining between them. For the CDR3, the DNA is TGTGCCAGCAGCTTCGCCGCGGTCCCTCCACTTCTGAACACTGAAGCTTTCTTT. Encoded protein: CASSFAAVPPLLNTEAFF. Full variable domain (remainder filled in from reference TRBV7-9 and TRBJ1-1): DTGVSQNPRHKITKRGQNVTFRCDPISEHNRLYWYRQTLGQGPEFLTYFQNEAQLEKSRLLSDRFSAERPKGSFSTLEIQRTEQGDSAMYLCASSFAAVPPLLNTEAFFGQGTRLTVV.

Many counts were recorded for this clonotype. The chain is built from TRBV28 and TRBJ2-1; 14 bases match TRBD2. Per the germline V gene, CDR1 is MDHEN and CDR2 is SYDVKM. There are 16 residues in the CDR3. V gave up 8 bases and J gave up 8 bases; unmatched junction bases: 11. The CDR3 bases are TGTGCCAGCGGTACTCGACTAGCGGGAGGGCCACATGAGCAGTTCTTC. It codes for CASGTRLAGGPHEQFF.

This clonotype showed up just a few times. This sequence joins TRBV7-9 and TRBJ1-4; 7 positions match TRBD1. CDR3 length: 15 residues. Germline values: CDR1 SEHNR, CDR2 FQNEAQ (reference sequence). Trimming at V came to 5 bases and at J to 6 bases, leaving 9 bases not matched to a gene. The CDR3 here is CASSPPDRLDEKLFF. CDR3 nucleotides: TGTGCCAGCAGCCCACCGGACAGGTTGGATGAAAAACTGTTTTTT.

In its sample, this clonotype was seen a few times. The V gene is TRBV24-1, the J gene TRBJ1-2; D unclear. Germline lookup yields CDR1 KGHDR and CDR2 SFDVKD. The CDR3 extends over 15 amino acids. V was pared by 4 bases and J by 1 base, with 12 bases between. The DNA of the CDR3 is TGTGCCACCAGTGACCCCAAGGAATATAACTATGGCTACACCTTC. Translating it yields CATSDPKEYNYGYTF.

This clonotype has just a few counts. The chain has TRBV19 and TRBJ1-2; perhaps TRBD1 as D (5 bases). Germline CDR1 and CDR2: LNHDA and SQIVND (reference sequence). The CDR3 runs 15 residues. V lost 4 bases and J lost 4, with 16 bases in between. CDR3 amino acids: CASSRATGGFYGYTF. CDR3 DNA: TGTGCCAGTAGTAGAGCAACAGGTGGATTCTATGGCTACACCTTC.

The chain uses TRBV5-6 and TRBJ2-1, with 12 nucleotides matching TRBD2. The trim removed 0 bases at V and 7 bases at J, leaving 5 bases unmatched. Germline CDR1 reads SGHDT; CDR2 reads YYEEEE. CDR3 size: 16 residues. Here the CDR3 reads CASSLAASGRGNEQFF. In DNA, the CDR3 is TGTGCCAGCAGCTTGGCCGCTAGCGGGAGGGGGAATGAGCAGTTCTTC.

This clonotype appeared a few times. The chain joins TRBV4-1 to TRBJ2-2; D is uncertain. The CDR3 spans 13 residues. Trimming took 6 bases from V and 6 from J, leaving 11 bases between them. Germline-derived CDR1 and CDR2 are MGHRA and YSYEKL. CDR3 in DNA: TGCGCCAGCAGGCCAGGCCTGGCCGGGGAGCTGTTTTTT. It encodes CASRPGLAGELFF.

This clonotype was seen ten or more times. The CDR3 spells CATTIRGRTDTQYF. CDR3 DNA sequence: TGTGCCACCACAATCAGGGGACGCACAGATACGCAGTATTTT. The chain couples TRBV12-3 or TRBV12-4 to TRBJ2-3; D possibly corresponds to TRBD1 (6 bases). V lost 10 bases to trimming and J lost 1 base, with 15 bases between them. The CDR3 is 14 residues long.

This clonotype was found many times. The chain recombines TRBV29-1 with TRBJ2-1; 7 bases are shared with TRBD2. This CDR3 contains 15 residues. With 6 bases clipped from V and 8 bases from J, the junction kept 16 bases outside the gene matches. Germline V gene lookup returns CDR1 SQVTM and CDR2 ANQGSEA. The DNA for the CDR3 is TGCAGCGTCGACGGGGGGATCAGCTTTCGCGATGAGCAGTTCTTC. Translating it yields CSVDGGISFRDEQFF.

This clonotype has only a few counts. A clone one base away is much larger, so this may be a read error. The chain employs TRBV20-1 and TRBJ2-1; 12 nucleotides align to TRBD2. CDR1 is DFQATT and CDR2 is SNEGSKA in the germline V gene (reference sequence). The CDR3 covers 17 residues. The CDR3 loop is CSVEDRDLTSGRGEQFF. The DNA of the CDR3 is TGCAGCGTTGAAGATCGAGACTTGACTAGCGGGAGAGGCGAGCAGTTCTTC.

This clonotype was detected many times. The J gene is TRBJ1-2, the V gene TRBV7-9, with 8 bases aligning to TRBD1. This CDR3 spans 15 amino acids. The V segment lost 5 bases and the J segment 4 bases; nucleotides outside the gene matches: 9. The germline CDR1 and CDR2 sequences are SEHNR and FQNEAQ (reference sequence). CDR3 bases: TGTGCCAGCAGCCCCCCTGGACAGGGAACCTATGGCTACACCTTC. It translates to CASSPPGQGTYGYTF.

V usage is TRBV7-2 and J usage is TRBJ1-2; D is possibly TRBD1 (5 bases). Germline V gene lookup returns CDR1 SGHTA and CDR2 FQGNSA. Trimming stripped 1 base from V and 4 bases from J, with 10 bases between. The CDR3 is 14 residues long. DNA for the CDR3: TGTGCCAGCAGCTTAGTTGAGGGACCCTATGGCTACACCTTC. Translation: CASSLVEGPYGYTF.

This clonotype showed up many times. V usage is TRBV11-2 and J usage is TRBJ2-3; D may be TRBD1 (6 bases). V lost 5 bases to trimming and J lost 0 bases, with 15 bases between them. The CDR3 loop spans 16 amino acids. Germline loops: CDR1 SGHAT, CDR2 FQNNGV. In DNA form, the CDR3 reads TGTGCCAGCAGCCCTCCCGGGACACCCAGCACAGATACGCAGTATTTT. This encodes CASSPPGTPSTDTQYF.

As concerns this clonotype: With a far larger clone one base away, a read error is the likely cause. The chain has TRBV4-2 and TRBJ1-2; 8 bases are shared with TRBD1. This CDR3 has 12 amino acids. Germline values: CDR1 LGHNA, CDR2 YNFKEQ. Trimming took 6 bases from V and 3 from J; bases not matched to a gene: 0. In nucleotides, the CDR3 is TGTGCCAGCAGGGACAGGGACTATGGCTACACCTTC. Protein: CASRDRDYGYTF.

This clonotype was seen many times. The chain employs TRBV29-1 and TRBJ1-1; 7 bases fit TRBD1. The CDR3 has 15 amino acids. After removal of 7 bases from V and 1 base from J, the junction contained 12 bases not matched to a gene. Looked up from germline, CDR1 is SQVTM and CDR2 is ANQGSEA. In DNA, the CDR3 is TGCAGCGATCACAATAATCACAGGGGGAACACTGAAGCTTTCTTT. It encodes CSDHNNHRGNTEAFF.

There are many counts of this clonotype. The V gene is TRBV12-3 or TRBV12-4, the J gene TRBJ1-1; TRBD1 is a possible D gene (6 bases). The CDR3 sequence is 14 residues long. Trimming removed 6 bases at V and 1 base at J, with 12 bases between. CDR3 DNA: TGTGCCAGCAGATCGGGGGGCGCGAACACTGAAGCTTTCTTT. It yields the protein CASRSGGANTEAFF.

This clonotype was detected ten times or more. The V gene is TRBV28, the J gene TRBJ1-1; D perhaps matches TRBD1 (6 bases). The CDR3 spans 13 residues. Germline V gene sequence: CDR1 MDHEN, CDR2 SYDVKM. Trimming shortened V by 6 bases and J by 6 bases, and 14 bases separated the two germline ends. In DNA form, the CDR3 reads TGTGCCAGCAGGATTACAGGGCGCCCTGAAGCTTTCTTT. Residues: CASRITGRPEAFF.

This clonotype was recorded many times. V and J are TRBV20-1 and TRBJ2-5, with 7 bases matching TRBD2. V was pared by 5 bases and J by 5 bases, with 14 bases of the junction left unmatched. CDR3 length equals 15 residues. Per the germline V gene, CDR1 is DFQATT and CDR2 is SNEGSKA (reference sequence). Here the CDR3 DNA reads TGCAGTGCTCAGAGGGAGGGCCGATGGGCCGAGACCCAGTACTTC. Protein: CSAQREGRWAETQYF.

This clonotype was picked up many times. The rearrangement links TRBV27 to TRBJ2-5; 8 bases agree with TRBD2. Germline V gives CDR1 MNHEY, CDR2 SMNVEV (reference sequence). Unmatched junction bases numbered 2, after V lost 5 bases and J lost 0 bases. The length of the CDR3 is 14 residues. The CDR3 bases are TGTGCCAGCAGTGAGCGGGAGTACCAAGAGACCCAGTACTTC. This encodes CASSEREYQETQYF.

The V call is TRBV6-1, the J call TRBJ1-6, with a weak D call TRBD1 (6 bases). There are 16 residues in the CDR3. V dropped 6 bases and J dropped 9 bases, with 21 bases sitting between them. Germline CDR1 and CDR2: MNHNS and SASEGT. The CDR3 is CASSPRGSMNGSPLHF. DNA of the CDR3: TGTGCCAGCAGCCCCAGGGGCTCTATGAACGGTTCACCCCTCCACTTT.

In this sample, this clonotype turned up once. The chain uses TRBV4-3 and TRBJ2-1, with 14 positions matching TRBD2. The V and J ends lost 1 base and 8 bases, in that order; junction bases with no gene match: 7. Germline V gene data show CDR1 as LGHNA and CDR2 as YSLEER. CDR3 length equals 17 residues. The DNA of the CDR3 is TGCGCCAGCAGCCAAGGACTAGCGGGAGGGCCGGTAGATGAGCAGTTCTTC. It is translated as CASSQGLAGGPVDEQFF.